The T cell receptor (beta chain) described here comes from a study of blood T cell repertoires in COVID-19. Study-wide context: Samples taken during acute and convalescent COVID-19 were collected in the United States, Italy and Spain. Sample material is recorded as cDNA or gDNA derived from T cells, B-cell-depleted T cells, or PBMCs.

As processed by the authors: Estimates of nucleated cell counts were drawn from the amplification of reference gene primers. Profiled with immunoSEQ multiplex PCR; TCRdb holds only in-frame clones, not every one. D and trimming were read from the DNA, whereas the V and J calls and clone size are those reported in that table. The table lists 72,000 or so clones, about 93% of them singletons, with roughly 0.72% in the top ten. V was clipped by 4 bases and J by 6 bases, with 10 bases between them. CDR1 SGHDT and CDR2 YYEEEE come from the germline V gene. This CDR3 has 12 residues. The specimen was peripheral blood. The sequence was obtained from a woman of 80 years or more with acute or convalescent COVID-19. The chain joins TRBV5-6 to TRBJ1-2, with D perhaps TRBD1 (6 bases). CDR3: CASSKNRDGYTF. As DNA, the CDR3 is TGTGCCAGCAGCAAAAACAGGGATGGCTACACCTTC.